The present entry profiles one T cell receptor beta chain with its context. This entry comes from a study of TIL therapy for anti-PD-1-resistant metastatic lung cancer. The sample's time point: pre-treatment sample, taken before nivolumab and TIL therapy. The tumor samples were excised metastases, mostly pleural nodules or supraclavicular lymph nodes. This was the immunoSEQ v3 assay. Data came from immunoSEQ multiplex PCR; TCRdb stores just in-frame clones and leaves some out. This table has roughly 50,000 clones, 65% to 80% appearing once. Trimming removed 2 bases from V and 4 bases from J; junction bases left unmatched: 7. The CDR3 is made up of 15 amino acids. CDR1 is MNHEY and CDR2 is SMNVEV in the germline V gene (reference sequence).

The sequence was collected from a person between 25 and 80 years old with non-small cell lung cancer. Sequences were derived from tumor tissue, sampled at baseline. The chain is built from TRBV27 and TRBJ1-1; TRBD1 matches at 7 bases. The CDR3 sequence: CASSLQGGVSTEAFF. DNA for the CDR3: TGTGCCAGCAGTTTACAGGGGGGAGTGAGCACTGAAGCTTTCTTT.